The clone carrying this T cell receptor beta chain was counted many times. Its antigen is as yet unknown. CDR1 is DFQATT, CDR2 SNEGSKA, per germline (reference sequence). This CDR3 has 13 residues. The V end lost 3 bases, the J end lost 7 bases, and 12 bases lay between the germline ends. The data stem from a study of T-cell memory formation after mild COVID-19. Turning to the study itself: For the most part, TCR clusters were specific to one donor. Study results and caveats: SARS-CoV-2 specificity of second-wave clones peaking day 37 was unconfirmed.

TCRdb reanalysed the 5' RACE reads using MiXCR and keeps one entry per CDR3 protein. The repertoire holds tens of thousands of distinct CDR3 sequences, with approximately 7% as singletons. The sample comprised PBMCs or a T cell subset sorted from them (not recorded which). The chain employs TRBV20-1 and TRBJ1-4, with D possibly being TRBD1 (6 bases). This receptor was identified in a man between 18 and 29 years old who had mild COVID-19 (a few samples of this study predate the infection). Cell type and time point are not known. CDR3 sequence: CSARDSLVEKLFF. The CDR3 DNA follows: TGCAGTGCTAGGGACAGTTTGGTTGAAAAACTGTTTTTT.